One and the same sample provided the 12 T cell receptor beta chains below, sequenced in a study of blood T cell repertoires in COVID-19. Here immunoSEQ multiplex PCR was the method, and the copy in TCRdb shows in-frame clones only, minus some. Among around 180,000 clones, about 83% were seen once, and the ten largest hold 15% to 20%. What was sequenced was peripheral blood. All receptors come from a person between 65 and 80 years old with COVID-19, enrolled during active disease.

The chain joins TRBV30 to TRBJ2-7, with D tentatively TRBD1 (5 bases). Per the germline V gene, CDR1 is GTSNPN and CDR2 is SVGIG (reference sequence). This CDR3 contains 14 residues. Trimming took off 2 bases at V and 6 bases at J, with 17 bases between the two ends. The CDR3 here is CAWSPPGHFLEQYF. The CDR3 DNA reads TGTGCCTGGAGTCCTCCCGGACATTTTCTCGAGCAGTACTTC.

The chain employs TRBV7-8 and TRBJ1-1; D uncertain. Germline-derived CDR1 and CDR2 are SGHVS and FQNEAQ. This CDR3 has 15 residues. V was pared by 3 bases and J by 3 bases, with 14 bases between. CDR3 nucleotides: TGTGCCAGCAGCTTGAGACTCGTGCCGGACACTGAAGCTTTCTTT. This gives the protein CASSLRLVPDTEAFF.

CDR3 nucleotide sequence: TGCAGTGCTAGAGTGGACTCCGAGCAGTACTTC. Translating it yields CSARVDSEQYF. The chain uses TRBV20-1 and TRBJ2-7; possibly TRBD2 for D (5 bases). V was shortened by 1 base and J by 6 bases, with 7 bases between the two germline ends. The CDR3 is 11 amino acids. Germline lookup yields CDR1 DFQATT and CDR2 SNEGSKA (reference sequence).

V usage is TRBV5-6 and J usage is TRBJ2-7; 10 bases map to TRBD2. Trimming took 4 bases from V and 7 from J; bases not matched to a gene: 14. CDR3 length equals 16 residues. CDR1 is SGHDT and CDR2 is YYEEEE in the germline V gene. This chain's CDR3 is CASSPDTGAGGREQYF. The CDR3 nucleotides read TGTGCCAGCAGCCCGGACACGGGAGCGGGAGGGAGAGAGCAGTACTTC.

The J gene is TRBJ1-5, the V gene TRBV7-8; TRBD1 is a possible D gene (6 bases). The CDR3 totals 14 residues. V lost 3 bases and J lost 3, with 9 bases in between. In germline, CDR1 is SGHVS, CDR2 FQNEAQ. DNA of the CDR3: TGTGCCAGCAGCTTCAGGGGTACCAATCAGCCCCAGCATTTT. It specifies CASSFRGTNQPQHF.

V is TRBV7-9 and J is TRBJ1-6, with D perhaps TRBD1 (6 bases). The germline V gene encodes CDR1 SEHNR and CDR2 FQNEAQ (reference sequence). The CDR3 length is 13 residues. The V end was cut by 10 bases, the J end by 3 bases, with 10 bases between. The CDR3 sequence is CATSDSYNSPLHF. As DNA, the CDR3 is TGTGCCACTTCGGACAGCTATAATTCACCCCTCCACTTT. Together with reference TRBV7-9 and TRBJ1-6, the CDR3 gives the full variable domain: DTGVSQNPRHKITKRGQNVTFRCDPISEHNRLYWYRQTLGQGPEFLTYFQNEAQLEKSRLLSDRFSAERPKGSFSTLEIQRTEQGDSAMYLCATSDSYNSPLHFGNGTRLTVT.

The V gene is TRBV4-3, the J gene TRBJ2-6; 7 positions agree with TRBD1. CDR1 and CDR2 (germline): LGHNA, YSLEER. V shed 4 bases, J shed 2 bases, and the junction held 5 bases outside the gene matches. There are 16 residues in the CDR3. CDR3 in amino acids: CASSRSQGAGANVLTF. CDR3 DNA sequence: TGCGCCAGCAGCCGTAGCCAGGGGGCTGGGGCCAACGTCCTGACTTTC.

The DNA of the CDR3 is TGTGCCAGCAGCTTAAATCCCGGCTATGGCTACACCTTC. Protein product: CASSLNPGYGYTF. V usage is TRBV7-2 and J usage is TRBJ1-2; the D is unclear. CDR3 size: 13 residues. V lost 2 bases and J lost 4, with 8 bases in between. Germline V gene data show CDR1 as SGHTA and CDR2 as FQGNSA.

V gene TRBV5-1 combines with J gene TRBJ2-3; D may be TRBD1 (5 bases). CDR1 and CDR2 from the germline V gene are SGHRS and YFSETQ. This CDR3 spans 14 amino acids. Trimming removed 5 bases from V and 2 bases from J, with 12 bases in between. The CDR3 coding sequence is TGCGCCAGCAGACTGGGGCCCCCCACAGATACGCAGTATTTT. It translates to CASRLGPPTDTQYF.

The gene calls are TRBV7-9 and TRBJ2-3; 7 positions match TRBD2. Per germline, CDR1 SEHNR and CDR2 FQNEAQ (reference sequence). V shed 1 base, J shed 2 bases, and the junction held 6 bases outside the gene matches. CDR3 size: 16 residues. In DNA form, the CDR3 reads TGTGCCAGCAGCTTAGAGGCGGGAGCCGACACAGATACGCAGTATTTT. This translates into CASSLEAGADTDTQYF.

This clone showed up just a few times. The V and J genes are TRBV6-6 and TRBJ2-1; tentative D call: TRBD2 (6 bases). Germline V gene data show CDR1 as MNHNY and CDR2 as SVGAGI (reference sequence). CDR3 length equals 12 residues. V dropped 9 bases and J dropped 6 bases, with 12 bases sitting between them. CDR3 coding DNA: TGTGCCAGTAAGACTAGAGTCAATGAGCAGTTCTTC. Protein product: CASKTRVNEQFF.

The chain recombines TRBV9 with TRBJ1-4; D is unresolved. From germline, CDR1 is SGDLS and CDR2 YYNGEE. CDR3 length: 14 amino acids. The V end lost 0 bases, the J end lost 2 bases, and 5 bases lay between the germline ends. CDR3 bases: TGTGCCAGCAGCGTAGGAGGGACTAATGAAAAACTGTTTTTT. It codes for CASSVGGTNEKLFF.